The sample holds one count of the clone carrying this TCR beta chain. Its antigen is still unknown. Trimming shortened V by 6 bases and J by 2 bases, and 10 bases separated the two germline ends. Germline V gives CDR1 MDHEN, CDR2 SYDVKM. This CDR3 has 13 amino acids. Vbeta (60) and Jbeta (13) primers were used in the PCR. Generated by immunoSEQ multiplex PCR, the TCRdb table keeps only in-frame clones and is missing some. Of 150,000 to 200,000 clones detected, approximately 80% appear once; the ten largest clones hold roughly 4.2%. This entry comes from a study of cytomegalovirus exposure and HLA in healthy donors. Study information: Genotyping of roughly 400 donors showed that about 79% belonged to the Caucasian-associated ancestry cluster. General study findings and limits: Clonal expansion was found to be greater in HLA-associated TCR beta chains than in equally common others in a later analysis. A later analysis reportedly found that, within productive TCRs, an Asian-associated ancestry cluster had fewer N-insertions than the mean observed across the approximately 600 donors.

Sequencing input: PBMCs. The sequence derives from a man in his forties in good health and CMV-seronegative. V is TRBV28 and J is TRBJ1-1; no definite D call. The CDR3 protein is CASSSPPNTEAFF. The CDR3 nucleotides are TGTGCCAGCAGCTCTCCCCCCAACACTGAAGCTTTCTTT.